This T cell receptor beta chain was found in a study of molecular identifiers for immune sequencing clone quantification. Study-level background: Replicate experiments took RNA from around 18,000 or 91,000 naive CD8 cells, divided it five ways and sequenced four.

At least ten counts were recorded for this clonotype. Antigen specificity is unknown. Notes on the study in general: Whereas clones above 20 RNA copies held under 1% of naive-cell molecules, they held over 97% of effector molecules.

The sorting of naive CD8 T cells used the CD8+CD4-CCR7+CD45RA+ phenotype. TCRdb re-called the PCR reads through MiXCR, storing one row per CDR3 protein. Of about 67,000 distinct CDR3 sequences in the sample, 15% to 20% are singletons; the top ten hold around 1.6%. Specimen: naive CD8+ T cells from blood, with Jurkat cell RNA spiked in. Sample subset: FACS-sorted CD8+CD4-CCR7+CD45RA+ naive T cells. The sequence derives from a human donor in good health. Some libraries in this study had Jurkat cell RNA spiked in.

The CDR3 DNA reads as TGTGCCAGCAGCACAACTAGCGGGAGGGAGAACACCGGGGAGCTGTTTTTT. As protein: CASSTTSGRENTGELFF. The chain uses TRBV7-9 and TRBJ2-2; TRBD2 agrees at 13 bases. Germline V lookup: CDR1 SEHNR, CDR2 FQNEAQ (reference sequence). V trimming: 5 bases; J trimming: 1 base; junction bases outside the gene matches: 4. This CDR3 region has 17 residues.